This T cell receptor (beta chain) was observed in a study of OX40 agonist ivuxolimab in advanced cancers. The CDR3 contains 13 residues. With 5 bases clipped from V and 4 bases from J, the junction kept 4 bases outside the gene matches. The V gene's germline CDR1 is MNHEY and CDR2 SMNVEV (reference sequence). Clones were read by immunoSEQ multiplex PCR, and TCRdb kept only the in-frame ones, dropping some. The sample includes approximately 43,000 clones, around 90% of them seen just once. Material: CD4+ or CD8+ T cells sorted from blood, obtained in a trial of the OX40 agonist ivuxolimab. This receptor was obtained from an adult with an advanced solid tumor such as melanoma, head and neck, liver or kidney cancer. This chain joins TRBV27 and TRBJ1-2, with TRBD1 identical over 7 bases. CDR3 residues: CASSQQGRYGYTF. The CDR3 region has the DNA TGTGCCAGCAGTCAACAGGGGCGCTATGGCTACACCTTC.